Ten or more counts support the clone carrying this T cell receptor (beta chain). Its antigen remains unidentified. The entry originates in a study of type 1 regulatory T cells. For the study at large: T-allo10 is a Tr1-enriched, alloantigen-specific CD4 T cell product made in vitro. Findings and limits, study-wide: Compared with non-Tr1 cells, Tr1 cells showed a narrower TCR repertoire.

Germline V CDR1 and CDR2: GTSNPN, SVGIG (reference sequence). This CDR3 has 15 residues. The junction had 13 bases not matched to a gene; V was cut back by 1 base and J by 10 bases. TCRdb analysed the reads with MiXCR anew, one entry per CDR3 protein. The repertoire holds approximately 42,000 distinct CDR3 sequences, 10% to 15% seen once, with over 7.5% in the top ten. The chain recombines TRBV30 with TRBJ1-5; TRBD1 aligns across 7 bases. This clonotype originated in a human donor in good health. The sample taken for sequencing was cultured non-Tr1 T cells, either the whole culture or a sorted T cell fraction (not recorded which). The CDR3 sequence is CAWSGVGTANGPQHF. The CDR3 DNA is TGTGCCTGGAGTGGAGTGGGGACAGCCAATGGACCCCAGCATTTT.